The entry below gives a single T cell receptor (beta chain) sequence along with its context. Method: immunoSEQ multiplex PCR; TCRdb's copy keeps in-frame clones and lacks some. The table lists 40,000 or so clones, over 75% of them singletons. This CDR3 contains 14 residues. CDR1 and CDR2 (germline): SGHDT, YYEEEE. V lost 4 bases and J lost 4; bases outside the gene matches: 5. This record belongs to a study of T cell changes during pregnancy in multiple sclerosis. The sequencing here drew on CD8+ T cells from peripheral blood mononuclear cells, taken before pregnancy. The TCR sequence derives from a female donor with multiple sclerosis, enrolled in a pregnancy study. The chain joins TRBV5-6 to TRBJ2-1, with 7 bases lining up with TRBD1. Here the CDR3 DNA reads TGTGCCAGCAGCACCCAGGGACAGTACAATGAGCAGTTCTTC. Protein product: CASSTQGQYNEQFF.